These 29 T cell receptor beta chains originate from one sample sequenced in a study of early T cells in non-severe SARS-CoV-2 infection. MiXCR, run by TCRdb on the 5' RACE reads, gives a single entry per CDR3 protein. The data contain about 33,000 distinct CDR3 sequences, more than 5% of them seen just once; the ten biggest clones take up about 14%. Sequencing was performed on whole blood. The receptors here all came from an adult who was a healthcare worker with PCR-confirmed SARS-CoV-2 infection or an uninfected control (not recorded which).

In its sample, this clonotype was seen many times. The chain has TRBV29-1 and TRBJ2-7, with 9 bases that match TRBD1. Germline V lookup: CDR1 SQVTM, CDR2 ANQGSEA. Trimming took 7 bases from V and 2 from J; bases not matched to a gene: 3. The CDR3 length is 12 residues. For the CDR3, the DNA is TGCAGCGCGGGACAGGGAACCTACGAGCAGTACTTC. This translates into CSAGQGTYEQYF.

V usage is TRBV6-1 and J usage is TRBJ1-5; 8 nucleotides agree with TRBD1. Germline V gene sequence: CDR1 MNHNS, CDR2 SASEGT. The CDR3 extends over 15 amino acids. With 3 bases clipped from V and 6 bases from J, the junction kept 7 bases outside the gene matches. The CDR3 DNA is TGTGCCAGCAGTGACGGGATCAGGGGGCGTCAGCCCCAGCATTTT. Residues: CASSDGIRGRQPQHF.

This clonotype was detected many times. The rearrangement links TRBV2 to TRBJ1-4; 7 bases map to TRBD1. The CDR3 consists of 16 residues. Trimming cost V 7 bases and J 5 bases; bases outside gene matches: 13. Germline values: CDR1 SNHLY, CDR2 FYNNEI. CDR3 coding DNA: TGTGCCAGCATCGAGACCTCTGGGACAGCAAATGAAAAACTGTTTTTT. The encoded protein is CASIETSGTANEKLFF.

The rearrangement uses TRBV10-2 and TRBJ1-4; D is unresolved. Trimming took off 3 bases at V and 6 bases at J, with 8 bases between the two ends. Per germline, CDR1 WSHSY and CDR2 SAAADI. The CDR3 consists of 13 residues. The CDR3 loop reads CASSESGDEKLFF. Here the CDR3 DNA reads TGCGCCAGCAGTGAAAGTGGGGATGAAAAACTGTTTTTT.

The sample holds many counts of this clonotype. The chain combines TRBV9 with TRBJ1-6, with 10 positions matching TRBD1. After removal of 0 bases from V and 6 bases from J, the junction contained 0 bases not matched to a gene. This CDR3 spans 15 amino acids. Germline CDR1 and CDR2: SGDLS and YYNGEE. The CDR3 nucleotides read TGTGCCAGCAGCGTAGGGACAGGGGGTAATTCACCCCTCCACTTT. It specifies CASSVGTGGNSPLHF.

This clonotype showed up many times. This rearrangement joins TRBV2 to TRBJ2-7; 9 bases match TRBD1. The V segment lost 6 bases and the J segment 7 bases; nucleotides outside the gene matches: 10. Germline CDR1 is SNHLY and CDR2 is FYNNEI. The CDR3 has 14 residues. The CDR3 nucleotides are TGTGCCAGCAGGGCCGGGACAGGGCCATTGGAGCAGTACTTC. Its translation: CASRAGTGPLEQYF.

This clonotype was seen at least ten times. The genes are TRBV5-6 and TRBJ1-2; weak D call: TRBD1 (6 bases). CDR1 is SGHDT, CDR2 YYEEEE, per germline. V was cut by 4 bases and J by 3 bases, with 16 bases left in between. This CDR3 is built from 15 residues. The CDR3 region is CASSVGQGWDYGYTF. CDR3 nucleotides: TGTGCCAGCAGCGTCGGGCAGGGGTGGGACTATGGCTACACCTTC. Together with reference TRBV5-6 and TRBJ1-2, the CDR3 gives the full variable domain: DAGVTQSPTHLIKTRGQQVTLRCSPKSGHDTVSWYQQALGQGPQFIFQYYEEEERQRGNFPDRFSGHQFPNYSSELNVNALLLGDSALYLCASSVGQGWDYGYTFGSGTRLTVV.

This clonotype was found a few times. The chain employs TRBV20-1 and TRBJ2-1, with 7 positions matching TRBD2. V shed 3 bases and J 4 bases; nucleotides not matched to a gene: 6. CDR1 and CDR2 (germline): DFQATT, SNEGSKA (reference sequence). CDR3 length: 14 residues. The CDR3 region is CSARGLAEYNEQFF. CDR3 DNA sequence: TGCAGTGCTAGGGGGCTAGCGGAGTACAATGAGCAGTTCTTC.

In this sample, this clonotype turned up many times. This chain uses TRBV13 with TRBJ2-7; a weak D match, TRBD1 (6 bases). Germline V gene lookup returns CDR1 PRHDT and CDR2 FYEKMQ (reference sequence). V was shortened by 0 bases and J by 3 bases, with 12 bases between the two germline ends. The CDR3 consists of 15 residues. The CDR3 loop reads CASSLGPGQNYEQYF. In DNA form, the CDR3 reads TGTGCCAGCAGCTTAGGACCGGGACAAAACTACGAGCAGTACTTC. The whole variable domain, remainder taken from reference TRBV13 and TRBJ2-7, is AAGVIQSPRHLIKEKRETATLKCYPIPRHDTVYWYQQGPGQDPQFLISFYEKMQSDKGSIPDRFSAQQFSDYHSELNMSSLELGDSALYFCASSLGPGQNYEQYFGPGTRLTVT.

This clonotype is medium-sized within its sample. The V gene is TRBV4-3, the J gene TRBJ1-6, with D possibly TRBD1 on 6 matching bases. V lost 5 bases and J 10 bases, leaving 12 bases between the germline ends. Germline CDR1 and CDR2: LGHNA and YSLEER. The CDR3 spans 13 residues. The CDR3 loop reads CASSVQGTSPLHF. CDR3 nucleotide sequence: TGCGCCAGCAGCGTACAGGGAACATCACCCCTCCACTTT.

The sample holds a few counts of this clonotype. The chain links TRBV11-2 to TRBJ2-2; 7 nucleotides line up with TRBD1. The CDR3 spans 15 residues. V gave up 5 bases and J gave up 5 bases; unmatched junction bases: 8. Germline V gene data show CDR1 as SGHAT and CDR2 as FQNNGV. CDR3 loop: CASSPQGIRTGELFF. The CDR3 region has the DNA TGTGCCAGCAGCCCACAGGGGATTAGGACCGGGGAGCTGTTTTTT.

V and J are TRBV13 and TRBJ2-7; maybe TRBD1 (6 bases). Germline lookup yields CDR1 PRHDT and CDR2 FYEKMQ (reference sequence). The CDR3 loop spans 15 amino acids. With 4 bases removed from V and 7 bases from J, the gap between germline ends came to 20 bases. CDR3 amino acids: CASSSTQGPLREQYF. CDR3 nucleotides: TGTGCCAGCAGCTCCACCCAGGGGCCCCTACGTGAGCAGTACTTC.

The chain joins TRBV4-2 to TRBJ2-1; TRBD2 matches 11 bases. The CDR3 runs 16 residues. The junction had 5 bases not matched to a gene; V was cut back by 2 bases and J by 5 bases. CDR1 is LGHNA, CDR2 YNFKEQ, per germline. The CDR3 bases are TGTGCCAGCAGCCAACTCAGACTAGCGGGGCACAATGAGCAGTTCTTC. The encoded protein is CASSQLRLAGHNEQFF.

This clonotype was found a few times. This chain uses TRBV4-2 with TRBJ2-6; no reliable D call. Germline V gene sequence: CDR1 LGHNA, CDR2 YNFKEQ. This CDR3 contains 15 residues. Trimming left V 1 base short and J 0 bases short, with 4 bases between. The CDR3 loop is CASSQVGSGANVLTF. The CDR3, as DNA: TGTGCCAGCAGCCAAGTCGGCTCTGGGGCCAACGTCCTGACTTTC.

This clonotype came up many times. The gene calls are TRBV7-6 and TRBJ1-2; D perhaps matches TRBD1 (5 bases). This CDR3 is built from 14 residues. CDR1 is SGHVS and CDR2 is FNYEAQ in the germline V gene. Trimming took 5 bases from V and 4 from J, leaving 14 bases between them. CDR3: CASSELGQSYGYTF. CDR3 coding DNA: TGTGCCAGCAGCGAACTCGGACAAAGCTATGGCTACACCTTC.

This chain links TRBV5-1 with TRBJ2-1; 10 bases are a match to TRBD2. The CDR3 sequence is 15 residues long. The V segment lost 4 bases and the J segment 5 bases; nucleotides outside the gene matches: 6. Germline CDR1 reads SGHRS; CDR2 reads YFSETQ. The CDR3 protein is CASSAEGLANNEQFF. CDR3 in DNA: TGCGCCAGCAGCGCTGAGGGACTAGCGAACAATGAGCAGTTCTTC.

This clonotype was seen repeatedly, ten times or more. This chain uses TRBV21-1 with TRBJ1-1. TRBV21-1 is a documented pseudogene. The CDR3 contains 10 residues. The CDR3 loop reads CASSSTEAFF. The CDR3, as DNA: TGTGCCAGCTCCTCCACTGAAGCTTTCTTT.

This clonotype was seen many times. The chain recombines TRBV5-5 with TRBJ1-2; no clear D. V lost 0 bases and J lost 8, with 8 bases in between. The CDR3 has 12 residues. Germline V gene lookup returns CDR1 SGHKS and CDR2 YYEKEE (reference sequence). The CDR3, as DNA: TGTGCCAGCAGCTTGGCCGGCCCCGGCTACACCTTC. This translates into CASSLAGPGYTF.

This clonotype was picked up many times. The chain joins TRBV28 to TRBJ2-7; D tentatively fits TRBD1 or TRBD2 (5 bases each). CDR3 length: 11 amino acids. Germline V gene lookup returns CDR1 MDHEN and CDR2 SYDVKM. Trimming stripped 8 bases from V and 6 bases from J, with 11 bases between. This CDR3 is CASGGSGEQYF. Here the CDR3 DNA reads TGTGCCAGCGGGGGTTCTGGCGAGCAGTACTTC.

The CDR3 is CASSRTDEKLFF. CDR3 in DNA: TGTGCCAGCAGTCGAACAGATGAAAAACTGTTTTTT. V usage is TRBV12-3 or TRBV12-4 and J usage is TRBJ1-4, with D hard to call. V shed 5 bases and J shed 6 bases, with 7 bases lying between them. CDR3 length equals 12 residues.

This clonotype was observed many times. CDR3 coding DNA: TGCGCCAGCAGCTTGGACGGGGCCGATAATTCACCCCTCCACTTT. This translates into CASSLDGADNSPLHF. V and J are TRBV5-1 and TRBJ1-6; D possibly corresponds to TRBD1 (5 bases). Germline lookup yields CDR1 SGHRS and CDR2 YFSETQ. Trimming took off 0 bases at V and 5 bases at J, with 9 bases between the two ends. The CDR3 spans 15 residues.

This clonotype occurred many times. V and J are TRBV20-1 and TRBJ1-1; no clear D gene. The V gene's germline CDR1 is DFQATT and CDR2 SNEGSKA (reference sequence). The CDR3 has 13 amino acids. Deletions cut 0 bases from V and 5 bases from J, with 10 bases between. The DNA for the CDR3 is TGCAGTGCTAGAGAGGTGGGTCTAACTGAAGCTTTCTTT. It codes for CSAREVGLTEAFF.

This rearrangement joins TRBV11-2 to TRBJ2-1; maybe TRBD2 (6 bases). CDR1 is SGHAT and CDR2 is FQNNGV in the germline V gene. V shed 4 bases and J shed 5 bases, with 21 bases lying between them. The CDR3 consists of 17 residues. CDR3 sequence: CASSSRGVAGIHNEQFF. In nucleotides, the CDR3 is TGTGCCAGCAGCTCCCGAGGAGTCGCGGGGATACACAATGAGCAGTTCTTC.

CDR3 protein: CASSRDQSEYF. The CDR3 DNA reads TGTGCCAGCAGTAGGGACCAATCCGAGTATTTT. The J gene is TRBJ2-3, the V gene TRBV6-1; D might be TRBD1 or TRBD2, each matching 5 bases. Germline V gene data show CDR1 as MNHNS and CDR2 as SASEGT. This CDR3 region has 11 residues. Trimming left V 5 bases short and J 13 bases short, with 13 bases between.

This clonotype was observed a handful of times. The V and J genes are TRBV18 and TRBJ1-1; D remains ambiguous. From germline, CDR1 is KGHSH and CDR2 LQKENI. CDR3 length equals 14 residues. V was trimmed by 2 bases and J by 1 base, leaving 8 bases between them. The CDR3 sequence is CASSPGNGNTEAFF. The CDR3 region has the DNA TGTGCCAGCTCACCAGGTAACGGGAACACTGAAGCTTTCTTT.

This clonotype was seen many times. The chain carries TRBV4-3 and TRBJ2-5; tentatively, D is TRBD1 (6 bases). This CDR3 has 13 residues. Trimming removed 1 base from V and 5 bases from J, with 8 bases in between. Germline V lookup: CDR1 LGHNA, CDR2 YSLEER. CDR3 amino acids: CASSQGQVETQYF. CDR3 bases: TGCGCCAGCAGCCAAGGACAGGTGGAGACCCAGTACTTC.

The gene calls are TRBV11-2 and TRBJ2-3; 8 bases agree with TRBD2. CDR1 and CDR2 (germline): SGHAT, FQNNGV. The J segment lost 0 bases and the V segment lost 2 bases, leaving 7 bases of the junction unmatched. The CDR3 is 17 residues long. CDR3 residues: CASSLTWTSSSTDTQYF. In DNA form, the CDR3 reads TGTGCCAGCAGCTTAACGTGGACTAGCTCTAGCACAGATACGCAGTATTTT.

In this sample, this clonotype turned up many times. The rearrangement joins TRBV12-5 to TRBJ1-5; 7 bases line up with TRBD1. V was pared by 8 bases and J by 0 bases, with 7 bases of the junction left unmatched. The CDR3 length is 15 residues. Germline CDR1 LGHNT, CDR2 FRNRAP. CDR3 nucleotides: TGTGCTAGTCATACAGGGGACCTTAGCAATCAGCCCCAGCATTTT. Translated, it gives CASHTGDLSNQPQHF.

This clonotype was counted many times. The V and J genes are TRBV12-3 or TRBV12-4 and TRBJ1-2, with D perhaps TRBD1 (6 bases). The CDR3 runs to 14 residues. Deletions cut 6 bases from V and 7 bases from J, with 18 bases between. CDR3 coding DNA: TGTGCCAGCAGCCTACAGGGATGGACGAGTGGCTACACCTTC. The encoded protein is CASSLQGWTSGYTF.